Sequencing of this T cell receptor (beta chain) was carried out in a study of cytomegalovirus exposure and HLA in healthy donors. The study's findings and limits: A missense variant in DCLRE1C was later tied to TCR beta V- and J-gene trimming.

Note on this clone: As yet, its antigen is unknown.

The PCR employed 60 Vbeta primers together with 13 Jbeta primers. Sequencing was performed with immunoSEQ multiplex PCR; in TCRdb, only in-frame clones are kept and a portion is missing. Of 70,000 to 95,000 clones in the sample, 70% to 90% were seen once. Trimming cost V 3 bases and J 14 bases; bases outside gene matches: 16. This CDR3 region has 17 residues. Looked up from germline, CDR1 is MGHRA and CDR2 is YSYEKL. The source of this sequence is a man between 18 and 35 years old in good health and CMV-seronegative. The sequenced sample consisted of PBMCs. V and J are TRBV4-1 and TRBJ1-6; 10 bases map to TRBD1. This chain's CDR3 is CASSQITGTGADRTLHF. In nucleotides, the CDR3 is TGCGCCAGCAGCCAGATCACCGGGACAGGGGCCGATCGGACCCTCCACTTT.